Following are 15 T cell receptor beta chains from one sample sequenced in a study of blood T cell repertoires in COVID-19. Some clones are missing from TCRdb's copy, which holds only in-frame ones; the method was immunoSEQ multiplex PCR. The table includes 150,000 to 200,000 clones, roughly 82% detected once. The sample was PBMCs or T cells enriched from blood (not recorded which). The receptor set was obtained from a man aged 50-59 years who had recovered from COVID-19.

The gene calls are TRBV3-1 (or the pseudogene TRBV3-2) and TRBJ2-7, with 9 bases identical to TRBD2. The CDR3 loop spans 15 amino acids. The junction had 3 bases not matched to a gene; V was cut back by 3 bases and J by 0 bases. CDR1 and CDR2 (germline): LGHDT, YNNKEL (reference sequence). CDR3 loop: CASSQASGDSYEQYF. The CDR3 DNA sequence: TGTGCCAGCAGCCAGGCTAGCGGGGACTCCTACGAGCAGTACTTC.

V is TRBV28 and J is TRBJ1-3; unclear D gene. Trimming took off 4 bases at V and 8 bases at J, with 6 bases between the two ends. This CDR3 is built from 11 residues. Germline-derived CDR1 and CDR2 are MDHEN and SYDVKM. This CDR3 is CASSSVDTIYF. The CDR3, as DNA: TGTGCCAGCAGTTCGGTTGACACCATATATTTT.

This rearrangement joins TRBV7-9 to TRBJ2-3; D is undetermined. The CDR3 totals 13 residues. The V gene lost 1 base and the J gene lost 6 bases, with 8 bases spanning the gap. Per germline, CDR1 SEHNR and CDR2 FQNEAQ (reference sequence). The CDR3 nucleotides are TGTGCCAGCAGCTTAGATTTGGCTGATACGCAGTATTTT. Protein: CASSLDLADTQYF. Drawing the rest from reference TRBV7-9 and TRBJ2-3, the complete variable domain is DTGVSQNPRHKITKRGQNVTFRCDPISEHNRLYWYRQTLGQGPEFLTYFQNEAQLEKSRLLSDRFSAERPKGSFSTLEIQRTEQGDSAMYLCASSLDLADTQYFGPGTRLTVL.

This chain links TRBV27 with TRBJ1-2, with 10 bases lining up with TRBD1. Germline trimming cut 5 bases from V and 7 bases from J; bases unmatched to any gene: 13. This CDR3 has 16 residues. Germline CDR1 reads MNHEY; CDR2 reads SMNVEV (reference sequence). The CDR3 reads CASSPNGGTGVFGYTF. Written as DNA, the CDR3 is TGTGCCAGCAGTCCTAACGGAGGGACAGGGGTTTTTGGCTACACCTTC.

The gene calls are TRBV27 and TRBJ1-2; a possible D gene is TRBD1 (5 bases). Per germline, CDR1 MNHEY and CDR2 SMNVEV (reference sequence). The CDR3 consists of 15 residues. V shed 3 bases and J shed 4 bases, with 15 bases lying between them. CDR3 residues: CASSLVGQGGYGYTF. Here the CDR3 DNA reads TGTGCCAGCAGTTTGGTCGGGCAGGGTGGCTATGGCTACACCTTC.

This clone was observed once. The chain recombines TRBV28 with TRBJ1-1; D is uncertain. The CDR3 loop spans 15 amino acids. V was clipped by 3 bases and J by 0 bases, with 11 bases between them. The V gene's germline CDR1 is MDHEN and CDR2 SYDVKM. CDR3 region: CASSFYGRMNTEAFF. The CDR3 nucleotides are TGTGCCAGCAGTTTTTATGGGAGAATGAACACTGAAGCTTTCTTT.

Here the CDR3 reads CASSGGGRANYGYTF. In DNA, the CDR3 is TGTGCCAGCAGTGGAGGCGGCAGAGCTAACTATGGCTACACCTTC. The rearrangement joins TRBV3-1 (or the pseudogene TRBV3-2) to TRBJ1-2; D remains unclear. Germline V gene sequence: CDR1 LGHDT, CDR2 YNNKEL (reference sequence). The V end lost 6 bases, the J end lost 0 bases, and 14 bases lay between the germline ends. CDR3 length: 15 residues.

V usage is TRBV14 and J usage is TRBJ1-3; D is ambiguous. The CDR3 has 14 amino acids. Between the trimmed V and J ends, which lost 6 bases and 0 bases, there was a span of 9 bases. The germline gives CDR1 SGHDN, CDR2 FVKESK. CDR3 DNA sequence: TGTGCCAGCAGAGATAGATCCTCTGGAAACACCATATATTTT. Protein: CASRDRSSGNTIYF. Together with reference TRBV14 and TRBJ1-3, the CDR3 gives the full variable domain: EAGVTQFPSHSVIEKGQTVTLRCDPISGHDNLYWYRRVMGKEIKFLLHFVKESKQDESGMPNNRFLAERTGGTYSTLKVQPAELEDSGVYFCASRDRSSGNTIYFGEGSWLTVV.

This clone was observed a few times. This rearrangement joins TRBV5-5 to TRBJ1-3; D unresolved. CDR1 SGHKS and CDR2 YYEKEE come from the germline V gene (reference sequence). Trimming removed 6 bases from V and 0 bases from J, with 13 bases in between. The CDR3 is 15 residues long. As DNA, the CDR3 is TGTGCCAGCACCATCAACAGAGACTCTGGAAACACCATATATTTT. This translates into CASTINRDSGNTIYF.

The chain combines TRBV12-5 with TRBJ2-7, with TRBD2 as a possible D gene (5 bases). V lost 7 bases to trimming and J lost 3 bases, with 13 bases between them. Germline V gene data show CDR1 as LGHNT and CDR2 as FRNRAP. The CDR3 is 13 residues long. The CDR3 DNA follows: TGTGCTAGTGCTAACGAGGGTTTCTACGAGCAGTACTTC. Amino acid sequence: CASANEGFYEQYF.

The genes are TRBV5-4 and TRBJ1-1, with TRBD1 identical over 10 bases. Germline lookup yields CDR1 SGHNT and CDR2 YYREEE (reference sequence). Trimming cost V 1 base and J 1 base; bases outside gene matches: 7. The CDR3 sequence is 17 residues long. The CDR3 is CASSLRDRGGRNTEAFF. The CDR3, as DNA: TGTGCCAGCAGCTTGAGGGACAGGGGAGGAAGGAACACTGAAGCTTTCTTT. Variable domain in full (rest from reference TRBV5-4 and TRBJ1-1): ETGVTQSPTHLIKTRGQQVTLRCSSQSGHNTVSWYQQALGQGPQFIFQYYREEENGRGNFPPRFSGLQFPNYSSELNVNALELDDSALYLCASSLRDRGGRNTEAFFGQGTRLTVV.

The chain has TRBV24-1 and TRBJ1-5; 11 bases match TRBD1. Germline-derived CDR1 and CDR2 are KGHDR and SFDVKD. Trimming took 3 bases from V and 9 from J; bases not matched to a gene: 12. This CDR3 is built from 17 residues. Here the CDR3 DNA reads TGTGCCACCAGTGATGGCCTTGGGACAGGGGGGTCGAGGCCCCAGCATTTT. This translates into CATSDGLGTGGSRPQHF.

The table lists this clone with a few counts. The CDR3 sequence: CASSSQGVGELFF. The CDR3 nucleotides read TGTGCCAGTAGTAGTCAGGGGGTCGGGGAGCTGTTTTTT. This sequence joins TRBV19 and TRBJ2-2, with 7 bases identical to TRBD1. Germline V gives CDR1 LNHDA, CDR2 SQIVND (reference sequence). There are 13 residues in the CDR3. With V trimmed by 4 bases and J by 7 bases, 3 bases remained unmatched.

This clone came up a few times. This sequence joins TRBV3-1 (or the pseudogene TRBV3-2) and TRBJ1-2; 12 positions agree with TRBD1. The CDR3 is 15 residues long. The V gene's germline CDR1 is LGHDT and CDR2 YNNKEL (reference sequence). The ends lost 0 bases at V and 7 bases at J; junction bases unmatched: 3. The CDR3, as DNA: TGTGCCAGCAGCCAAGAGGGACAGGGGGCCAGTGGCTACACCTTC. Protein sequence: CASSQEGQGASGYTF.

The gene calls are TRBV5-4 and TRBJ2-6, with D tentatively TRBD1 (5 bases). V was shortened by 4 bases and J by 2 bases, with 10 bases between the two germline ends. The CDR3 consists of 15 residues. Germline V lookup: CDR1 SGHNT, CDR2 YYREEE (reference sequence). Here the CDR3 DNA reads TGTGCCAGCAGCACAAAAGGGGCTGGGGCCAACGTCCTGACTTTC. Protein sequence: CASSTKGAGANVLTF.